A selection of T cell receptor beta chains follows, all from one sample in a study of cytomegalovirus exposure and HLA in healthy donors. Measured with immunoSEQ multiplex PCR; TCRdb has only the in-frame clones, and not every one. The sample holds approximately 150,000 clones, about three quarters seen once. The sequencing sample was made of PBMCs. The receptors stem from a man aged 18 to 29 in good health and CMV-seropositive. The CDR3 runs from the conserved cysteine through the conserved F or W. A D gene is named only where the DNA matches it firmly. Clone size, where shown, is once, few, many, or a class for clones that have expanded.

TRBV6-5	.	TRBJ1-2	.	TGTGCCAGCAGTTTGCTTTCAGGATCCTATGGCTACACCTTC	CASSLLSGSYGYTF
TRBV6-1	.	TRBJ1-3	.	TGTGCCAGCAGTGAAGCAGAGGCCTACTCTGGAAACACCATATATTTT	CASSEAEAYSGNTIYF
TRBV6-5	.	TRBJ1-4	.	TGTGCCAGCAGTGCTGGAGCAAATGAAAAACTGTTTTTT	CASSAGANEKLFF
TRBV7-9	.	TRBJ1-1	.	TGTGCCACGCTGGCGGTGAACACTGAAGCTTTCTTT	CATLAVNTEAFF
TRBV6-5	.	TRBJ2-5	.	TGTGCCAGCAGTTACTCGGGCGGGGTGAAAGAGACCCAGTACTTC	CASSYSGGVKETQYF
TRBV11-2	TRBD1	TRBJ2-5	once	TGTGCCAGCAGCTTAGGGGGACAGGGATCAGCAGAAGAGACCCAGTACTTC	CASSLGGQGSAEETQYF
TRBV5-1	.	TRBJ1-2	.	TGCGCCAGCAGCTTGGTGGCAGATAATGGCTACACCTTC	CASSLVADNGYTF
TRBV7-8	.	TRBJ2-5	.	TGTGCCAGCAGCTTAGGACAGTACCAAGAGACCCAGTACTTC	CASSLGQYQETQYF
TRBV27	.	TRBJ1-2	.	TGTGCCAGCAGTCCCTATGAGGGAAGCTATGGCTACACCTTC	CASSPYEGSYGYTF
TRBV6-5	.	TRBJ2-1	many	TGTGCCAGCAGGTGGACTGACTACAATGAGCAGTTCTTC	CASRWTDYNEQFF
TRBV5-1	.	TRBJ2-1	.	TGCGCCAGCAGCGACACTAGCCATGAGCAGTTCTTC	CASSDTSHEQFF
TRBV7-9	TRBD1	TRBJ1-2	.	TGTGCCAGCAGCAGTGGACAGGGACGGATTGCCTATGGCTACACCTTC	CASSSGQGRIAYGYTF
TRBV11-2	.	TRBJ1-2	.	TGTGCCAGCAGCAACCGGGATTATGGCTACACCTTC	CASSNRDYGYTF
TRBV27	TRBD1	TRBJ1-1	few	TGTGCCAGCAGCCGTGACAGGGGGATCATGAACACTGAAGCTTTCTTT	CASSRDRGIMNTEAFF
TRBV7-8	.	TRBJ1-2	.	TGTGCCAGCAGCTTAGAGGTTGCAGGGAGGTCGGGAGGCCACACCTTC	CASSLEVAGRSGGHTF
TRBV15	.	TRBJ2-2	.	TGTGCCACCAGCAGAGAAGGCGGCACCGGGGAGCTGTTTTTT	CATSREGGTGELFF
TRBV6-5	.	TRBJ1-2	few	TGTGCCAGCAGCCCACAGCCGCAAACCCTTTATGGCTACACCTTC	CASSPQPQTLYGYTF